This T cell receptor beta chain was captured in a study of T and B cells in COVID-19 patients. Germline trimming cut 7 bases from V and 7 bases from J; bases unmatched to any gene: 23. This CDR3 is built from 19 residues. Per germline, CDR1 MDHEN and CDR2 SYDVKM. Multiplex PCR with BIOMED2 TRB-A/B primer pools amplified TRB rearrangements. TCRdb ran MiXCR on the multiplex PCR reads and lists one entry per CDR3 protein. The sample consists of about 9,500 distinct CDR3 sequences, around 28% of them appearing once. TRB was amplified from about 250-500 ng of blood genomic DNA. The receptor's source is a human donor who had recovered from COVID-19. The chain has TRBV28 and TRBJ2-1, with 9 bases aligning to TRBD2. The sample was blood. The CDR3 is CASTAFILAGGPGANEQFF. CDR3 DNA: TGTGCCAGCACCGCCTTCATTTTGGCGGGAGGGCCAGGGGCGAATGAGCAGTTCTTC.